This entry lists 6 T cell receptor beta chains sequenced from one sample in a study of T-cell memory formation after mild COVID-19. MiXCR, applied by TCRdb to the 5' RACE reads, yields one record per CDR3 protein. The sample carries approximately 150,000 distinct CDR3 sequences, 15% to 20% recorded once. Sequencing was carried out using PBMCs or a T cell subset sorted from them (not recorded which). Receptors were obtained from an adult woman who had mild COVID-19 (a few samples of this study predate the infection). Cell type and time point are not known.

J is TRBJ2-1 and V is TRBV19; a possible D gene is TRBD2 (5 bases). CDR1 is LNHDA, CDR2 SQIVND, per germline (reference sequence). The V and J ends lost 5 bases and 9 bases respectively, with 17 bases between them. The CDR3 is made up of 14 amino acids. The CDR3 DNA reads as TGTGCCAGTAGTTACCGGGGTCCAAGTGGTGAGCAGTTCTTC. Amino acids: CASSYRGPSGEQFF.

This clonotype was seen only a few times. V usage is TRBV5-1 and J usage is TRBJ2-2, with D possibly being TRBD1 (6 bases). The CDR3 is 16 amino acids. The V and J ends lost 4 bases and 7 bases respectively, with 20 bases between them. Germline V gene data show CDR1 as SGHRS and CDR2 as YFSETQ. Here the CDR3 reads CASSLTGSLPNGELFF. In DNA form, the CDR3 reads TGCGCCAGCAGCCTTACAGGGTCCTTACCAAACGGGGAGCTGTTTTTT.

This clonotype was observed a handful of times. The rearrangement links TRBV24-1 to TRBJ2-2; tentatively, D is TRBD1 (5 bases). The V gene lost 7 bases and the J gene lost 1 base, with 9 bases spanning the gap. Germline assignment: CDR1 KGHDR and CDR2 SFDVKD. The CDR3 sequence is 14 residues long. CDR3 nucleotide sequence: TGTGCCACCAGCTTTAGGGGGAACACCGGGGAGCTGTTTTTT. Encoded protein: CATSFRGNTGELFF.

V is TRBV5-1 and J is TRBJ2-7; either TRBD1 or TRBD2 may fit D (5 bases each). Germline loops: CDR1 SGHRS, CDR2 YFSETQ. This CDR3 has 17 residues. The V end lost 0 bases, the J end lost 2 bases, and 18 bases lay between the germline ends. CDR3 sequence reads: CASSLGSGPRGTYEQYF. The CDR3 nucleotides are TGCGCCAGCAGCTTGGGTTCGGGACCCCGCGGCACCTACGAGCAGTACTTC.

The chain is built from TRBV11-1 and TRBJ2-7, with 9 bases matching TRBD1. Germline V gene lookup returns CDR1 SGHAT and CDR2 FQDESV (reference sequence). The CDR3 is made up of 15 amino acids. Trimming cost V 5 bases and J 4 bases; bases outside gene matches: 9. The CDR3 region is CASSGGTGKTYEQYF. CDR3 sequence (DNA): TGTGCCAGCAGCGGGGGGACAGGGAAGACGTACGAGCAGTACTTC. The full variable domain, rest sourced from reference TRBV11-1 and TRBJ2-7, is EAEVAQSPRYKITEKSQAVAFWCDPISGHATLYWYRQILGQGPELLVQFQDESVVDDSQLPKDRFSAERLKGVDSTLKIQPAELGDSAMYLCASSGGTGKTYEQYFGPGTRLTVT.

In this sample, this clonotype turned up many times. This rearrangement joins TRBV20-1 to TRBJ2-1, with 7 bases aligning to TRBD2. The length of the CDR3 is 18 residues. CDR1 DFQATT and CDR2 SNEGSKA come from the germline V gene (reference sequence). J was trimmed by 1 base and V by 4 bases; bases with no gene match: 16. The DNA for the CDR3 is TGCAGTGCTAAGGGGATCGGGATGGCGGGAGTTTCCTACAATGAGCAGTTCTTC. This codes for CSAKGIGMAGVSYNEQFF.